The rows below give T cell receptor beta chains drawn from one sample of a study of OX40 agonist ivuxolimab in advanced cancers. The assay was immunoSEQ multiplex PCR, and TCRdb's table has in-frame clones only and misses some. The sample has 75,000 to 80,000 clones, nearly 95% seen once. This sample comprised CD4+ or CD8+ T cells sorted from blood, obtained in a trial of the OX40 agonist ivuxolimab. The source is an adult with an advanced solid tumor such as melanoma, head and neck, liver or kidney cancer. The CDR3 runs from the conserved cysteine through the conserved F or W. Fields, in order: J gene, V gene, clone size, D gene, CDR3 protein, CDR3 DNA. The D gene is left open where the match is weak. Only part of the rows carry a size: once, few, many, or a class if the clone is expanded.

J gene: TRBJ2-3; V gene: TRBV27; clone size: NA; D gene: TRBD2; CDR3 protein: CASDIGTSGGLDTQYF; CDR3 DNA: TGTGCCAGCGACATTGGGACTAGCGGGGGCTTAGATACGCAGTATTTT
J gene: TRBJ2-5; V gene: TRBV28; clone size: NA; D gene: NA; CDR3 protein: CASSLVYRETQYF; CDR3 DNA: TGTGCCAGCAGTTTAGTCTACCGAGAGACCCAGTACTTC
J gene: TRBJ2-1; V gene: TRBV13; clone size: NA; D gene: NA; CDR3 protein: CASSSEGLFDEQFF; CDR3 DNA: TGTGCCAGCAGCTCGGAAGGGCTGTTCGATGAGCAGTTCTTC
J gene: TRBJ1-2; V gene: TRBV18; clone size: NA; D gene: NA; CDR3 protein: CASSPPSAPNYGYTF; CDR3 DNA: TGTGCCAGCTCACCACCGTCAGCCCCTAACTATGGCTACACCTTC
J gene: TRBJ1-1; V gene: TRBV27; clone size: NA; D gene: TRBD1; CDR3 protein: CASSLQRTGNTEAFF; CDR3 DNA: TGTGCCAGCAGTCTCCAGCGGACAGGGAACACTGAAGCTTTCTTT
J gene: TRBJ1-3; V gene: TRBV10-3; clone size: NA; D gene: NA; CDR3 protein: CAISDLSQGLGNTIYF; CDR3 DNA: TGTGCCATCAGTGACTTGAGTCAGGGTCTCGGAAACACCATATATTTT
J gene: TRBJ1-5; V gene: TRBV11-2; clone size: NA; D gene: NA; CDR3 protein: CASSLGSQQHQPQHF; CDR3 DNA: TGTGCCAGCAGCTTAGGGTCTCAACAGCATCAGCCCCAGCATTTT
J gene: TRBJ2-2; V gene: TRBV4-3; clone size: NA; D gene: NA; CDR3 protein: CASSPGGNTGELFF; CDR3 DNA: TGCGCCAGCAGCCCTGGTGGGAACACCGGGGAGCTGTTTTTT
J gene: TRBJ1-2; V gene: TRBV4-1; clone size: NA; D gene: TRBD1; CDR3 protein: CASSPPGAGGNHGYTF; CDR3 DNA: TGCGCCAGCAGCCCCCCTGGAGCAGGGGGGAACCATGGCTACACCTTC
J gene: TRBJ2-7; V gene: TRBV19; clone size: NA; D gene: NA; CDR3 protein: CASSPSGRAGYEQHF; CDR3 DNA: TGTGCCAGTAGTCCCTCCGGCAGGGCGGGCTACGAGCAGCACTTC
J gene: TRBJ2-7; V gene: TRBV27; clone size: once; D gene: TRBD2; CDR3 protein: CASSLSGRLPTYEQYF; CDR3 DNA: TGTGCCAGCAGTTTAAGCGGGAGGTTACCCACCTACGAGCAGTACTTC
J gene: TRBJ1-1; V gene: TRBV18; clone size: NA; D gene: TRBD1; CDR3 protein: CASSPETGGGTEAFF; CDR3 DNA: TGTGCCAGCTCACCCGAGACAGGGGGTGGTACTGAAGCTTTCTTT
J gene: TRBJ2-5; V gene: TRBV7-2; clone size: NA; D gene: NA; CDR3 protein: CASSSSEGPEGETQYF; CDR3 DNA: TGTGCCAGCAGCTCGAGCGAAGGACCCGAGGGGGAGACCCAGTACTTC
J gene: TRBJ1-1; V gene: TRBV4-3; clone size: NA; D gene: NA; CDR3 protein: CASSQDWAPRIEAFF; CDR3 DNA: TGCGCCAGCAGCCAAGATTGGGCCCCCAGGATTGAAGCTTTCTTT
J gene: TRBJ2-7; V gene: TRBV4-1; clone size: NA; D gene: NA; CDR3 protein: CASSQEGWGMGYEQYF; CDR3 DNA: TGCGCCAGCAGCCAAGAGGGTTGGGGGATGGGCTACGAGCAGTACTTC
J gene: TRBJ2-1; V gene: TRBV4-3; clone size: NA; D gene: NA; CDR3 protein: CASSPDLPNEQFF; CDR3 DNA: TGCGCCAGCAGCCCGGACTTGCCCAATGAGCAGTTCTTC
J gene: TRBJ1-6; V gene: TRBV27; clone size: NA; D gene: TRBD1; CDR3 protein: CATSGQGDSPLHF; CDR3 DNA: TGTGCCACTTCCGGACAGGGGGATTCACCCCTCCACTTT
J gene: TRBJ1-5; V gene: TRBV19; clone size: NA; D gene: NA; CDR3 protein: CASSIWGTLIYSNQPQHF; CDR3 DNA: TGTGCCAGTAGTATATGGGGCACCCTGATATATAGCAATCAGCCCCAGCATTTT
J gene: TRBJ2-1; V gene: TRBV28; clone size: NA; D gene: TRBD2; CDR3 protein: CASSLSTSATNNEQFF; CDR3 DNA: TGTGCCAGCAGTTTGTCGACTAGCGCGACTAACAATGAGCAGTTCTTC
J gene: TRBJ2-7; V gene: TRBV11-2; clone size: once; D gene: NA; CDR3 protein: CASSPVPQGSYEQYF; CDR3 DNA: TGTGCCAGCAGCCCAGTCCCGCAGGGGTCCTACGAGCAGTACTTC
J gene: TRBJ2-7; V gene: TRBV27; clone size: NA; D gene: TRBD1; CDR3 protein: CASSYRTGSSYEQYF; CDR3 DNA: TGTGCCAGCAGTTACCGGACAGGGAGCTCCTACGAGCAGTACTTC
J gene: TRBJ2-1; V gene: TRBV11-2; clone size: NA; D gene: NA; CDR3 protein: CASSLYFNEQFF; CDR3 DNA: TGTGCCAGCAGCTTATATTTCAATGAGCAGTTCTTC
J gene: TRBJ2-1; V gene: TRBV4-1; clone size: NA; D gene: TRBD2; CDR3 protein: CASSQDDIRGSGRAYHNEQFF; CDR3 DNA: TGCGCCAGCAGCCAAGATGACATCAGGGGTAGCGGGAGGGCCTATCACAATGAGCAGTTCTTC
J gene: TRBJ2-1; V gene: TRBV6-1; clone size: NA; D gene: TRBD1; CDR3 protein: CASSEWTGWSEQFF; CDR3 DNA: TGTGCCAGCAGTGAATGGACAGGGTGGAGTGAGCAGTTCTTC
J gene: TRBJ1-1; V gene: TRBV28; clone size: NA; D gene: NA; CDR3 protein: CASSFRARIGTEAFF; CDR3 DNA: TGTGCCAGCAGTTTCAGGGCGCGGATTGGCACTGAAGCTTTCTTT
J gene: TRBJ2-1; V gene: TRBV5-6; clone size: NA; D gene: TRBD2; CDR3 protein: CASSPGGWREGPYNEQFF; CDR3 DNA: TGTGCCAGCAGTCCGGGGGGTTGGCGGGAGGGCCCCTACAATGAGCAGTTCTTC
J gene: TRBJ2-1; V gene: TRBV28; clone size: NA; D gene: TRBD2; CDR3 protein: CASNRGGPYNEQFF; CDR3 DNA: TGTGCCAGCAACCGGGGAGGGCCGTACAATGAGCAGTTCTTC
J gene: TRBJ2-1; V gene: TRBV5-5; clone size: NA; D gene: TRBD2; CDR3 protein: CASSRTSGSRNEQFF; CDR3 DNA: TGTGCCAGCAGCCGGACTAGCGGGAGCCGCAATGAGCAGTTCTTC
J gene: TRBJ2-1; V gene: TRBV28; clone size: once; D gene: TRBD2; CDR3 protein: CASSPRDYPWGNEQFF; CDR3 DNA: TGTGCCAGCAGTCCTCGGGACTACCCTTGGGGCAATGAGCAGTTCTTC
J gene: TRBJ2-7; V gene: TRBV5-1; clone size: NA; D gene: TRBD1; CDR3 protein: CASGNSGGEQYF; CDR3 DNA: TGCGCCAGCGGCAACTCAGGGGGAGAGCAGTACTTC
J gene: TRBJ1-1; V gene: TRBV5-6; clone size: NA; D gene: NA; CDR3 protein: CASSPWGNTEAFF; CDR3 DNA: TGTGCCAGCAGCCCTTGGGGGAACACTGAAGCTTTCTTT
J gene: TRBJ1-4; V gene: TRBV9; clone size: NA; D gene: TRBD1; CDR3 protein: CASSVGTGGRATNEKLFF; CDR3 DNA: TGTGCCAGCAGCGTAGGGACAGGGGGCAGGGCAACTAATGAAAAACTGTTTTTT
J gene: TRBJ2-2; V gene: TRBV4-1; clone size: NA; D gene: NA; CDR3 protein: CASSLTGDTGELFF; CDR3 DNA: TGCGCCAGCAGCCTGACAGGTGACACCGGGGAGCTGTTTTTT
J gene: TRBJ2-5; V gene: TRBV7-9; clone size: NA; D gene: NA; CDR3 protein: CASSLVGPEETQYF; CDR3 DNA: TGTGCCAGCAGCTTAGTAGGACCCGAAGAGACCCAGTACTTC
J gene: TRBJ1-3; V gene: TRBV7-2; clone size: NA; D gene: TRBD1; CDR3 protein: CASSPWDSSGNTIYF; CDR3 DNA: TGTGCCAGCAGCCCATGGGACAGCTCTGGAAACACCATATATTTT
J gene: TRBJ2-7; V gene: TRBV28; clone size: NA; D gene: NA; CDR3 protein: CASSSPLNAGAALAYEQYF; CDR3 DNA: TGTGCCAGCAGTTCCCCCCTCAATGCCGGAGCCGCTCTAGCCTACGAGCAGTACTTC
J gene: TRBJ2-1; V gene: TRBV27; clone size: NA; D gene: NA; CDR3 protein: CASSFRDQHNEQFF; CDR3 DNA: TGTGCCAGCAGTTTCCGGGACCAACACAATGAGCAGTTCTTC
J gene: TRBJ1-2; V gene: TRBV6-5; clone size: NA; D gene: TRBD1; CDR3 protein: CASSYRLGQGDGYTF; CDR3 DNA: TGTGCCAGCAGTTACCGGCTCGGACAGGGAGATGGCTACACCTTC
J gene: TRBJ2-7; V gene: TRBV19; clone size: NA; D gene: NA; CDR3 protein: CASSRGSSYEQYF; CDR3 DNA: TGTGCCAGTAGTAGGGGAAGCTCCTACGAGCAGTACTTC
J gene: TRBJ2-1; V gene: TRBV6-5; clone size: NA; D gene: TRBD1; CDR3 protein: CASSYSGQGPNEQFF; CDR3 DNA: TGTGCCAGCAGTTACTCGGGACAGGGGCCGAATGAGCAGTTCTTC
J gene: TRBJ2-7; V gene: TRBV13; clone size: NA; D gene: TRBD2; CDR3 protein: CASSPSGEGQTYEQYF; CDR3 DNA: TGTGCCAGCAGCCCGTCGGGGGAGGGTCAGACCTACGAGCAGTACTTC
J gene: TRBJ2-1; V gene: TRBV5-4; clone size: NA; D gene: NA; CDR3 protein: CASSRDLRPHEQFF; CDR3 DNA: TGTGCCAGCAGTCGGGACTTGAGGCCCCATGAGCAGTTCTTC
J gene: TRBJ2-5; V gene: TRBV27; clone size: once; D gene: NA; CDR3 protein: CASSSSPGHQETQYF; CDR3 DNA: TGTGCCAGCAGCTCTTCCCCAGGGCACCAGGAGACCCAGTACTTC
J gene: TRBJ2-5; V gene: TRBV10-3; clone size: NA; D gene: NA; CDR3 protein: CAISEARGPQETQYF; CDR3 DNA: TGTGCCATCAGTGAGGCAAGGGGCCCCCAAGAGACCCAGTACTTC
J gene: TRBJ2-1; V gene: TRBV29-1; clone size: NA; D gene: NA; CDR3 protein: CSVVVRGPGNEQFF; CDR3 DNA: TGCAGCGTTGTTGTTCGGGGGCCGGGCAATGAGCAGTTCTTC
J gene: TRBJ1-1; V gene: TRBV30; clone size: once; D gene: NA; CDR3 protein: CAWNQGLRTEAFF; CDR3 DNA: TGTGCCTGGAATCAGGGTTTGAGGACTGAAGCTTTCTTT
J gene: TRBJ1-2; V gene: TRBV5-6; clone size: NA; D gene: NA; CDR3 protein: CASSPGRGNYGYTF; CDR3 DNA: TGTGCCAGCAGTCCGGGCAGGGGCAACTATGGCTACACCTTC
J gene: TRBJ1-1; V gene: TRBV7-9; clone size: NA; D gene: NA; CDR3 protein: CASSSNREGNTEAFF; CDR3 DNA: TGTGCCAGCAGCTCGAACCGGGAGGGGAACACTGAAGCTTTCTTT
J gene: TRBJ2-1; V gene: TRBV15; clone size: NA; D gene: NA; CDR3 protein: CAVEGREQFF; CDR3 DNA: TGTGCCGTCGAGGGGCGTGAGCAGTTCTTC
J gene: TRBJ2-7; V gene: TRBV27; clone size: NA; D gene: TRBD2; CDR3 protein: CASSSGTSAYEQYF; CDR3 DNA: TGTGCCAGCAGTTCCGGGACTAGCGCTTACGAGCAGTACTTC
J gene: TRBJ2-7; V gene: TRBV27; clone size: NA; D gene: NA; CDR3 protein: CASSRGQTYEQYF; CDR3 DNA: TGTGCCAGCAGTAGAGGCCAGACCTACGAGCAGTACTTC
J gene: TRBJ1-3; V gene: TRBV19; clone size: NA; D gene: NA; CDR3 protein: CASTPDGSSGNTIYF; CDR3 DNA: TGTGCCAGTACCCCCGACGGGAGCTCTGGAAACACCATATATTTT
J gene: TRBJ2-7; V gene: TRBV13; clone size: NA; D gene: TRBD2; CDR3 protein: CASSLGGAGGPASGEQYF; CDR3 DNA: TGTGCCAGCAGCTTAGGGGGCGCGGGAGGGCCTGCGAGTGGCGAGCAGTACTTC
J gene: TRBJ2-7; V gene: TRBV27; clone size: NA; D gene: TRBD2; CDR3 protein: CASSPLQREGVDEQYF; CDR3 DNA: TGTGCCAGCAGTCCCCTCCAGCGGGAGGGCGTCGACGAGCAGTACTTC
J gene: TRBJ1-6; V gene: TRBV6-4; clone size: NA; D gene: NA; CDR3 protein: CASSDSPNSPLHF; CDR3 DNA: TGTGCCAGCAGTGACTCCCCTAATTCACCCCTCCACTTT
J gene: TRBJ2-1; V gene: TRBV7-6; clone size: NA; D gene: TRBD2; CDR3 protein: CASSLRLAGGGNEQFF; CDR3 DNA: TGTGCCAGCAGCCTCAGGCTAGCGGGAGGAGGCAATGAGCAGTTCTTC
J gene: TRBJ2-7; V gene: TRBV5-8; clone size: NA; D gene: TRBD2; CDR3 protein: CASRYPSGLSYEQYF; CDR3 DNA: TGTGCCAGCCGCTATCCTAGCGGCCTCTCCTACGAGCAGTACTTC
J gene: TRBJ2-1; V gene: TRBV21-1; clone size: NA; D gene: NA; CDR3 protein: CASSKARRAGGPNYNEQFF; CDR3 DNA: TGTGCCAGCAGCAAAGCGAGGAGAGCGGGAGGACCCAACTACAATGAGCAGTTCTTC